This T cell receptor (beta chain) was sequenced in a study of CD8+CD57+ T cells in acquired aplastic anemia. CDR3 and TCR beta VDJ profiling relied on a genomic DNA template. TCRdb ran MiXCR on the reads and lists one entry per CDR3 protein. This table has more than 150,000 distinct CDR3 sequences, less than 65% appearing once. Sequencing input: sorted CD4+, CD8+, or CD8+CD57+ T cells (not recorded which) from PBMCs. The sequence came from a human donor with severe aplastic anemia or a healthy control (not recorded which).

CDR3 region: CASRTGGANTIYF. The DNA for the CDR3 is TGTGCCAGTAGGACGGGGGGGGCGAACACCATATATTTT. The V gene is TRBV19, the J gene TRBJ1-3, with D maybe TRBD1 (6 bases). The CDR3 contains 13 residues. V dropped 6 bases and J dropped 7 bases, with 13 bases sitting between them. CDR1 LNHDA and CDR2 SQIVND come from the germline V gene (reference sequence). Looking up the rest from reference TRBV19 and TRBJ1-3 gives the full variable domain: DGGITQSPKYLFRKEGQNVTLSCEQNLNHDAMYWYRQDPGQGLRLIYYSQIVNDFQKGDIAEGYSVSREKKESFPLTVTSAQKNPTAFYLCASRTGGANTIYFGEGSWLTVV.